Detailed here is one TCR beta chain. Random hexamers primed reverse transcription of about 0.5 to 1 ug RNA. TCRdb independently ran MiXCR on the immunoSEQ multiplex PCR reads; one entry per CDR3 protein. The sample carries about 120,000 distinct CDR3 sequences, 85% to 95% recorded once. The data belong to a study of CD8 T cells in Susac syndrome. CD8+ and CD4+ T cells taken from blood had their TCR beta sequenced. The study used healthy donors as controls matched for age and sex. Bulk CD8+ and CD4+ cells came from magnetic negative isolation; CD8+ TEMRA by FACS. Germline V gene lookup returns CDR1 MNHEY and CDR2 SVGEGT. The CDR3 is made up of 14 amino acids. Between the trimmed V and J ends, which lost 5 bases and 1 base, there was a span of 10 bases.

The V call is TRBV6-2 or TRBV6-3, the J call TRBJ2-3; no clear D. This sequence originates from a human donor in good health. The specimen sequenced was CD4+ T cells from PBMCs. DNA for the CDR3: TGTGCCAGCAGTGACACTCAGGGCACAGATACGCAGTATTTT. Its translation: CASSDTQGTDTQYF.